These T cell receptor beta chains were read from a single sample in a study of long-term antiretroviral therapy in people with HIV. TCRdb keeps only in-frame clones here, not all; method: immunoSEQ multiplex PCR. The repertoire holds about 20,000 clones, with about 91% as singletons. The sequencing used unsorted PBMCs, collected 2.1 years after starting antiretroviral therapy. All receptors derive from a man between 18 and 35 years old with HIV. Each CDR3 is given with its conserved first and last residue. The size entry is marked missing in some rows and otherwise reads once, few, many or a size class.

V	J	size	CDR3
TRBV29-1	TRBJ1-2	.	CSVEDLKGGDYGYTF
TRBV6-6	TRBJ2-4	.	CASSYSPSGVMNIQYF
TRBV7-9	TRBJ1-1	.	CASSRGRGTEAFF
TRBV6-1	TRBJ2-5	.	CASSEAKRRRGQETQYF
TRBV4-2	TRBJ1-1	.	CASSHLLRVDTEAFF
TRBV6-5	TRBJ2-2	.	CASSYSTGGKLFF
TRBV7-9	TRBJ1-5	few	CASSLATTGGDRQPQHF
TRBV2	TRBJ1-2	.	CASITPWGSYGYTF
TRBV29-1	TRBJ1-1	.	CSVTMAVMNTEAFF
TRBV9	TRBJ2-3	.	CASSASGGGTDTQYF
TRBV7-9	TRBJ1-2	.	CASSSGGEVSYGYTF
TRBV28	TRBJ2-1	once	CASSLSGPPAYNEQFF
TRBV9	TRBJ2-7	.	CASSVGVGSYEQYF
TRBV30	TRBJ2-7	.	CAWSTGAYEQYF
TRBV7-9	TRBJ1-1	.	CASSLGDLEAFF
TRBV19	TRBJ2-1	.	CATKENLRNEQFF
TRBV5-1	TRBJ2-2	.	CASSLRLANTGELFF
TRBV10-2	TRBJ2-6	few	CASSSAGANVLTF
TRBV7-2	TRBJ2-7	.	CASSRLAGGGYEQYF